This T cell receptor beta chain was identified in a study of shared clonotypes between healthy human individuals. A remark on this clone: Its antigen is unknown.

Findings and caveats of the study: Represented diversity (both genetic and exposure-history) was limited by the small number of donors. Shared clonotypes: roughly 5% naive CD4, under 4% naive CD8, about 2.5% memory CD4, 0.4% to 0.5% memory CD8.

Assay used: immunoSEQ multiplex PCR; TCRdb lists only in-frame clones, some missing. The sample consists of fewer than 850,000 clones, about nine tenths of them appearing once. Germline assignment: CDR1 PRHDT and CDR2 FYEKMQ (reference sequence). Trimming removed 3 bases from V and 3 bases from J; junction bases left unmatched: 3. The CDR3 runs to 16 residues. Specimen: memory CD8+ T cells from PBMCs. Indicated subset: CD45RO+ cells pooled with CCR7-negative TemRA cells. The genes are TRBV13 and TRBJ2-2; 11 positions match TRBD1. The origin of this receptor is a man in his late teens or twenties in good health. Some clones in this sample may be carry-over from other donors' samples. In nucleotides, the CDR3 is TGTGCCAGCAGCTTCGGACAGGGGGCGGACACCGGGGAGCTGTTTTTT. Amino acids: CASSFGQGADTGELFF.